What follows are 19 T cell receptor beta chains derived from one specimen sequenced in a study of cytomegalovirus exposure and HLA in healthy donors. PCR was performed using 60 Vbeta and 13 Jbeta primers. Clones were sequenced by immunoSEQ multiplex PCR, and TCRdb holds only the in-frame ones, with some missing. The data hold some 150,000 clones, with 70% to 90% observed a single time. What was sequenced was PBMCs. These receptors all stem from a woman aged 18-29 years in good health and CMV-seronegative.

V is TRBV6-5 and J is TRBJ1-1; maybe TRBD1 (5 bases). Trimming took off 4 bases at V and 7 bases at J, with 7 bases between the two ends. The CDR3 extends over 11 amino acids. Germline CDR1 and CDR2: MNHEY and SVGAGI. The CDR3 region is CASSWGGEAFF. CDR3 DNA sequence: TGTGCCAGCAGTTGGGGCGGTGAAGCTTTCTTT.

The table lists this clone with a few counts. V and J are TRBV5-7 and TRBJ1-5; D is ambiguous. TRBV5-7 is labeled an ORF, and its function is uncertain. Trimming removed 0 bases at V and 3 bases at J, with 4 bases between. CDR3 length: 13 residues. This chain's CDR3 is CASSLDTNQPQHF. The CDR3 DNA reads TGTGCCAGCAGCTTGGACACCAATCAGCCCCAGCATTTT.

V and J are TRBV27 and TRBJ2-3; tentative D call: TRBD2 (6 bases). The CDR3 is 13 amino acids. The germline V and J ends were trimmed by 6 bases and 2 bases, with 9 bases remaining between them. CDR1 MNHEY and CDR2 SMNVEV come from the germline V gene (reference sequence). In DNA, the CDR3 is TGTGCCAGCAGGCGGGACTTCACAGATACGCAGTATTTT. This codes for CASRRDFTDTQYF.

The genes are TRBV19 and TRBJ2-1; tentatively, D is TRBD2 (5 bases). This CDR3 is built from 14 residues. V was cut by 5 bases and J by 5 bases, with 13 bases left in between. Germline V gene sequence: CDR1 LNHDA, CDR2 SQIVND (reference sequence). This chain's CDR3 is CASSRRERNNEQFF. The CDR3 DNA follows: TGTGCCAGTAGTCGAAGGGAGAGGAACAATGAGCAGTTCTTC.

The genes are TRBV5-1 and TRBJ2-3; D ambiguous. Germline CDR1 is SGHRS and CDR2 is YFSETQ. The CDR3 sequence is 12 residues long. Trimming stripped 3 bases from V and 6 bases from J, with 8 bases between. The CDR3 is CASSSESDTQYF. CDR3 DNA sequence: TGCGCCAGCAGCTCCGAGAGTGATACGCAGTATTTT. The whole variable domain, remainder taken from reference TRBV5-1 and TRBJ2-3, is KAGVTQTPRYLIKTRGQQVTLSCSPISGHRSVSWYQQTPGQGLQFLFEYFSETQRNKGNFPGRFSGRQFSNSRSEMNVSTLELGDSALYLCASSSESDTQYFGPGTRLTVL.

The gene calls are TRBV10-2 and TRBJ2-2; TRBD2 aligns across 7 bases. The J segment lost 4 bases and the V segment lost 11 bases, leaving 7 bases of the junction unmatched. This CDR3 region has 13 residues. Germline CDR1 and CDR2: WSHSY and SAAADI. The CDR3 region is CAGGLGGTGELFF. The CDR3 region has the DNA TGCGCCGGAGGACTAGGAGGCACCGGGGAGCTGTTTTTT.

The chain employs TRBV28 and TRBJ1-4; tentatively, D is TRBD1 (5 bases). CDR3 size: 12 residues. V lost 6 bases to trimming and J lost 7 bases, with 9 bases between them. Germline CDR1 MDHEN, CDR2 SYDVKM. The DNA for the CDR3 is TGTGCCAGCAGCCATCAGGGTGAAAAACTGTTTTTT. Translating gives CASSHQGEKLFF. Drawing the rest from reference TRBV28 and TRBJ1-4, the complete variable domain is DVKVTQSSRYLVKRTGEKVFLECVQDMDHENMFWYRQDPGLGLRLIYFSYDVKMKEKGDIPEGYSVSREKKERFSLILESASTNQTSMYLCASSHQGEKLFFGSGTQLSVL.

This chain connects TRBV18 to TRBJ2-7, with 8 bases identical to TRBD1. Germline V gene data show CDR1 as KGHSH and CDR2 as LQKENI. Trimming took 5 bases from V and 5 from J; bases not matched to a gene: 8. This CDR3 contains 14 residues. The CDR3 sequence is CASSSGQGIHEQYF. The CDR3 DNA sequence: TGTGCCAGCTCATCCGGACAGGGAATCCACGAGCAGTACTTC.

The gene calls are TRBV5-1 and TRBJ2-2; D is possibly TRBD2 (6 bases). V was cut by 1 base and J by 6 bases, with 16 bases left in between. Germline CDR1 SGHRS, CDR2 YFSETQ. The CDR3 is 16 amino acids. The DNA for the CDR3 is TGCGCCAGCAGCTTGCAATCGAGGGAGGTGGCCGGGGAGCTGTTTTTT. Protein product: CASSLQSREVAGELFF.

The chain carries TRBV5-1 and TRBJ2-1; D remains ambiguous. The length of the CDR3 is 13 residues. Trimming stripped 5 bases from V and 0 bases from J, with 6 bases between. Germline V lookup: CDR1 SGHRS, CDR2 YFSETQ. The CDR3 DNA reads as TGCGCCAGCAGGTCGAGCTCCTACAATGAGCAGTTCTTC. Translated, it gives CASRSSSYNEQFF. Supplemented by reference TRBV5-1 and TRBJ2-1, the full variable domain reads KAGVTQTPRYLIKTRGQQVTLSCSPISGHRSVSWYQQTPGQGLQFLFEYFSETQRNKGNFPGRFSGRQFSNSRSEMNVSTLELGDSALYLCASRSSSYNEQFFGPGTRLTVL.

V usage is TRBV4-1 and J usage is TRBJ1-2; D call uncertain. Germline-derived CDR1 and CDR2 are MGHRA and YSYEKL. CDR3 length: 15 residues. V was cut by 0 bases and J by 0 bases, with 8 bases left in between. The CDR3 reads CASSQEGRANYGYTF. The CDR3 region has the DNA TGCGCCAGCAGCCAAGAGGGGAGAGCTAACTATGGCTACACCTTC.

The chain recombines TRBV28 with TRBJ1-2, with D tentatively TRBD1 (5 bases). The CDR3 extends over 13 amino acids. Trimming stripped 5 bases from V and 1 base from J, with 8 bases between. Germline V gene lookup returns CDR1 MDHEN and CDR2 SYDVKM. For the CDR3, the DNA is TGTGCCAGCAGTCATGACAGTAACTATGGCTACACCTTC. Translated, it gives CASSHDSNYGYTF.

This chain joins TRBV27 and TRBJ2-1, with 7 positions matching TRBD2. This CDR3 spans 18 amino acids. J gave up 1 base and V 3 bases, and 12 bases lay outside the gene matches. Germline values: CDR1 MNHEY, CDR2 SMNVEV (reference sequence). CDR3 nucleotide sequence: TGTGCCAGCAGTTTTGCTCTGGGGAGGGCCCCTTCCTACAATGAGCAGTTCTTC. Translated, it gives CASSFALGRAPSYNEQFF.

The CDR3 spells CASRADREIYGYTF. CDR3 bases: TGTGCCAGCAGAGCGGACAGGGAAATCTATGGCTACACCTTC. The chain uses TRBV28 and TRBJ1-2, with 8 bases that match TRBD1. The CDR3 is 14 amino acids. After removal of 6 bases from V and 4 bases from J, the junction contained 7 bases not matched to a gene. In germline, CDR1 is MDHEN, CDR2 SYDVKM.

CDR3 region: CASGLGGSSYEQYF. The CDR3 coding sequence is TGTGCTAGTGGTTTAGGCGGGAGCTCCTACGAGCAGTACTTC. The chain combines TRBV12-5 with TRBJ2-7; 7 positions agree with TRBD2. Germline V CDR1 and CDR2: LGHNT, FRNRAP. This CDR3 spans 14 amino acids. V gave up 3 bases and J gave up 0 bases; unmatched junction bases: 2.

Here the CDR3 DNA reads TGTGCCAGCAGACGACGTCACCCCTCGGGGGGCTACACCTTC. Amino acids: CASRRRHPSGGYTF. The gene calls are TRBV6-6 and TRBJ1-2; unclear D gene. Germline V gene data show CDR1 as MNHNY and CDR2 as SVGAGI (reference sequence). V was trimmed by 6 bases and J by 8 bases, leaving 19 bases between them. The CDR3 has 14 amino acids.

CDR3 sequence reads: CAISESGRGINSGELFF. CDR3 DNA sequence: TGTGCCATCAGTGAGTCGGGCAGGGGAATCAACTCCGGGGAGCTGTTTTTT. This chain uses TRBV10-3 with TRBJ2-2; perhaps TRBD1 as D (6 bases). CDR1 and CDR2 from the germline V gene are ENHRY and SYGVKD. Trimming took 0 bases from V and 6 from J, leaving 17 bases between them. This CDR3 spans 17 amino acids.

The CDR3 spells CASNRGGESVDTQYF. The CDR3 coding sequence is TGTGCCAGCAATAGGGGGGGAGAGTCGGTAGATACGCAGTATTTT. This chain uses TRBV2 with TRBJ2-3; possible D gene TRBD2, 7 bases. The CDR3 is made up of 15 amino acids. Germline CDR1 reads SNHLY; CDR2 reads FYNNEI. Trimming removed 7 bases at V and 5 bases at J, with 19 bases between. The complete variable domain, with remaining parts taken from reference TRBV2 and TRBJ2-3, reads EPEVTQTPSHQVTQMGQEVILRCVPISNHLYFYWYRQILGQKVEFLVSFYNNEISEKSEIFDDQFSVERPDGSNFTLKIRSTKLEDSAMYFCASNRGGESVDTQYFGPGTRLTVL.

This clone has only one observation. The chain is built from TRBV28 and TRBJ2-1, with D perhaps TRBD2 (6 bases). The CDR3 length is 15 residues. Germline assignment: CDR1 MDHEN and CDR2 SYDVKM. V was shortened by 5 bases and J by 7 bases, with 18 bases between the two germline ends. The CDR3 DNA reads TGTGCCAGCAGTCCACAAACGAGTAGCGGAAATGAGCAGTTCTTC. Protein: CASSPQTSSGNEQFF. Full variable domain (outside the CDR3, taken from reference TRBV28 and TRBJ2-1): DVKVTQSSRYLVKRTGEKVFLECVQDMDHENMFWYRQDPGLGLRLIYFSYDVKMKEKGDIPEGYSVSREKKERFSLILESASTNQTSMYLCASSPQTSSGNEQFFGPGTRLTVL.